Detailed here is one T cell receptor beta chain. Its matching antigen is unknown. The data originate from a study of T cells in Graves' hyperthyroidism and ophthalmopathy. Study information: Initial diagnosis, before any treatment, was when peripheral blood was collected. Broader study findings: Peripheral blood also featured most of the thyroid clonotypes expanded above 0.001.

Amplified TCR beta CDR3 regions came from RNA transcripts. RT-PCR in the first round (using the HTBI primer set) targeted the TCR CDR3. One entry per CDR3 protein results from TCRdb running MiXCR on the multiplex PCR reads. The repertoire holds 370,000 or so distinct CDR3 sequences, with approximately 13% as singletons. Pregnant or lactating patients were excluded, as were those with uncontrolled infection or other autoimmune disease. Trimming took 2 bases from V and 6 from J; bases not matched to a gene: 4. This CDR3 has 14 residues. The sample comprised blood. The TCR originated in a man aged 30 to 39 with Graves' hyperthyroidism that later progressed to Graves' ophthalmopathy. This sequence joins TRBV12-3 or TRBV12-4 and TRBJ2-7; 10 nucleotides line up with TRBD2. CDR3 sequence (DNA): TGTGCCAGCAGTTTAAGTAGCGGGGGGAGCGAGCAGTACTTC. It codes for CASSLSSGGSEQYF.